These 32 T cell receptor beta chains share one sample of origin, sequenced in a study of OX40 agonist ivuxolimab in advanced cancers. Clones were read by immunoSEQ multiplex PCR, and TCRdb kept only the in-frame ones, dropping some. This sample has more than 65,000 clones, with roughly 90% found just once. Sequenced material: CD4+ or CD8+ T cells sorted from blood, taken in a trial of the OX40 agonist ivuxolimab. The receptor source for this set is an adult with an advanced solid tumor such as melanoma, head and neck, liver or kidney cancer.

The rearrangement joins TRBV7-6 to TRBJ1-6; D gene unclear. The length of the CDR3 is 16 residues. Germline values: CDR1 SGHVS, CDR2 FNYEAQ. V gave up 5 bases and J gave up 0 bases, with 11 bases separating them. The CDR3 region is CASSPSRSSYNSPLHF. The CDR3 coding sequence is TGTGCCAGCAGCCCCAGCCGAAGCTCCTATAATTCACCCCTCCACTTT.

This chain uses TRBV7-3 with TRBJ2-1; TRBD1 matches 8 bases. This CDR3 contains 13 residues. V trimming: 4 bases; J trimming: 4 bases; junction bases outside the gene matches: 0. CDR1 and CDR2 from the germline V gene are SGHTA and FQGTGA. The CDR3 bases are TGTGCCAGCAGCTGGACAGGGTACAATGAGCAGTTCTTC. The encoded protein is CASSWTGYNEQFF.

This clone was seen a handful of times. This sequence joins TRBV6-5 and TRBJ2-1; a possible D gene is TRBD2 (5 bases). CDR1 and CDR2 from the germline V gene are MNHEY and SVGAGI. The V end was cut by 11 bases, the J end by 12 bases, with 17 bases between. The CDR3 runs to 11 residues. CDR3 sequence: CAVHLGMRQFF. As DNA, the CDR3 is TGTGCCGTTCATCTCGGGATGCGGCAGTTCTTC.

For this clone: The germline gene is not matched at one end of the junction; a read error may be the cause. The chain carries TRBV7-7 and TRBJ2-3, with TRBD1 identical over 8 bases. CDR3 size: 16 residues. Germline values: CDR1 SSHAT, CDR2 FNYEAQ (reference sequence). In DNA, the CDR3 is TGTGCTAGCAGCTTAGGCAGGGGGCAAGGCACAGATACGCAGTATTTT. It codes for CASSLGRGQGTDTQYF.

This chain joins TRBV11-2 and TRBJ2-3; D remains unclear. Per the germline V gene, CDR1 is SGHAT and CDR2 is FQNNGV. Trimming shortened V by 1 base and J by 0 bases, and 11 bases separated the two germline ends. The CDR3 is 16 residues long. In DNA form, the CDR3 reads TGTGCCAGCAGCTTAGGCGACTCCTGGAGCACAGATACGCAGTATTTT. Translated, it gives CASSLGDSWSTDTQYF.

The rearrangement links TRBV9 to TRBJ2-3, with TRBD2 as a possible D gene (6 bases). This CDR3 is 11 amino acids long. Germline values: CDR1 SGDLS, CDR2 YYNGEE. V lost 3 bases to trimming and J lost 11 bases, with 10 bases between them. The CDR3 loop reads CASSGLGEQYF. The CDR3 DNA reads as TGTGCCAGCAGCGGACTAGGAGAGCAGTATTTT.

The V call is TRBV2, the J call TRBJ1-3; D possibly corresponds to TRBD1 (5 bases). The CDR3 has 13 amino acids. Germline CDR1 SNHLY, CDR2 FYNNEI. Trimming left V 7 bases short and J 8 bases short, with 15 bases between. CDR3 loop: CASISRAVHTIYF. The CDR3 DNA reads TGTGCCAGCATTTCCAGGGCGGTACACACCATATATTTT.

CDR3 amino acids: CASSLRGGGNEQFF. For the CDR3, the DNA is TGTGCCAGCAGCTTGCGCGGGGGAGGGAATGAGCAGTTCTTC. The chain recombines TRBV5-4 with TRBJ2-1; 7 bases map to TRBD2. After removal of 1 base from V and 7 bases from J, the junction contained 5 bases not matched to a gene. There are 14 residues in the CDR3. Germline V CDR1 and CDR2: SGHNT, YYREEE (reference sequence).

The CDR3 reads CASSQTGRRTEAFF. In nucleotides, the CDR3 is TGTGCCAGCAGCCAGACAGGGCGGAGGACTGAAGCTTTCTTT. The rearrangement joins TRBV14 to TRBJ1-1; 7 bases fit TRBD1. Trimming cost V 3 bases and J 5 bases; bases outside gene matches: 6. Germline V gene lookup returns CDR1 SGHDN and CDR2 FVKESK. The CDR3 totals 14 residues.

V usage is TRBV7-9 and J usage is TRBJ2-5, with unresolved D. The V end lost 4 bases, the J end lost 5 bases, and 14 bases lay between the germline ends. Germline CDR1 reads SEHNR; CDR2 reads FQNEAQ (reference sequence). The CDR3 runs to 14 residues. CDR3 sequence (DNA): TGTGCCAGCAGCTCGCCCTCATCCGGGGAGACCCAGTACTTC. It specifies CASSSPSSGETQYF.

Regarding this clone: The identical CDR3 is also encoded by other nucleotide sequences in the sample. The V gene is TRBV9, the J gene TRBJ2-1, with D unresolved. There are 13 residues in the CDR3. Germline V gene sequence: CDR1 SGDLS, CDR2 YYNGEE. Between the trimmed V and J ends, which lost 0 bases and 3 bases, there was a span of 4 bases. CDR3: CASSVDSYNEQFF. For the CDR3, the DNA is TGTGCCAGCAGCGTAGACAGCTACAATGAGCAGTTCTTC. Filled out from reference TRBV9 and TRBJ2-1, the complete variable domain reads DSGVTQTPKHLITATGQRVTLRCSPRSGDLSVYWYQQSLDQGLQFLIQYYNGEERAKGNILERFSAQQFPDLHSELNLSSLELGDSALYFCASSVDSYNEQFFGPGTRLTVL.

The rearrangement joins TRBV10-2 to TRBJ2-1; no firm D call. This CDR3 comprises 14 residues. Per the germline V gene, CDR1 is WSHSY and CDR2 is SAAADI. The V gene lost 4 bases and the J gene lost 0 bases, with 7 bases spanning the gap. CDR3 nucleotide sequence: TGCGCCAGCAGTGGTAGAAGCTCCTACAATGAGCAGTTCTTC. It encodes CASSGRSSYNEQFF.

The chain recombines TRBV5-6 with TRBJ2-1; D is perhaps TRBD1 (6 bases). The CDR3 is made up of 13 amino acids. Trimming removed 0 bases at V and 8 bases at J, with 9 bases between. Per germline, CDR1 SGHDT and CDR2 YYEEEE. The chain's CDR3 is CASSLVGGDEQFF. The CDR3 DNA follows: TGTGCCAGCAGCTTGGTTGGGGGCGATGAGCAGTTCTTC.

The genes are TRBV27 and TRBJ2-5, with D unclear. The germline V and J ends were trimmed by 5 bases and 4 bases, with 11 bases remaining between them. The CDR3 covers 13 residues. In germline, CDR1 is MNHEY, CDR2 SMNVEV (reference sequence). CDR3 amino acids: CASSPLIGETQYF. The CDR3 DNA reads TGTGCCAGCAGTCCCCTCATAGGAGAGACCCAGTACTTC.

This sequence joins TRBV5-1 and TRBJ2-5; 9 bases are shared with TRBD1. Germline CDR1 is SGHRS and CDR2 is YFSETQ. V was pared by 2 bases and J by 4 bases, with 6 bases of the junction left unmatched. This CDR3 contains 15 residues. The CDR3 is CASSLRGQGPETQYF. CDR3 nucleotide sequence: TGCGCCAGCAGCTTAAGGGGACAGGGCCCAGAGACCCAGTACTTC. Using reference TRBV5-1 and TRBJ2-5 for the parts outside the CDR3, the full variable domain is KAGVTQTPRYLIKTRGQQVTLSCSPISGHRSVSWYQQTPGQGLQFLFEYFSETQRNKGNFPGRFSGRQFSNSRSEMNVSTLELGDSALYLCASSLRGQGPETQYFGPGTRLLVL.

This clone was recorded a few times. The genes are TRBV29-1 and TRBJ1-1; 9 nucleotides align to TRBD1. Trimming at V came to 7 bases and at J to 5 bases, leaving 5 bases not matched to a gene. CDR1 and CDR2 from the germline V gene are SQVTM and ANQGSEA. The CDR3 extends over 12 amino acids. CDR3 amino acids: CSGGQGGTEAFF. The CDR3 coding sequence is TGCAGCGGGGGACAGGGCGGGACTGAAGCTTTCTTT.

The genes are TRBV11-1 and TRBJ1-1, with D perhaps TRBD1 (6 bases). With 2 bases removed from V and 4 bases from J, the gap between germline ends came to 11 bases. This CDR3 has 14 amino acids. In germline, CDR1 is SGHAT, CDR2 FQDESV (reference sequence). CDR3 residues: CASSLWGGGTEAFF. The CDR3 nucleotides read TGTGCCAGCAGCTTATGGGGAGGGGGCACTGAAGCTTTCTTT.

The V and J genes are TRBV4-3 and TRBJ1-1; D is perhaps TRBD1 (5 bases). There are 15 residues in the CDR3. Between the trimmed V and J ends, which lost 0 bases and 6 bases, there was a span of 14 bases. The germline V gene has CDR1 LGHNA and CDR2 YSLEER. CDR3 region: CASSQDRQLAPEAFF. The CDR3 DNA reads TGCGCCAGCAGCCAAGATAGACAGTTGGCCCCTGAAGCTTTCTTT.

The rearrangement joins TRBV7-8 to TRBJ2-3, with 12 bases that match TRBD2. With 2 bases clipped from V and 2 bases from J, the junction kept 2 bases outside the gene matches. In germline, CDR1 is SGHVS, CDR2 FQNEAQ. CDR3 length: 16 residues. The DNA of the CDR3 is TGTGCCAGCAGCTTAAGACTAGCGGGGGTCACAGATACGCAGTATTTT. This gives the protein CASSLRLAGVTDTQYF.

The genes are TRBV27 and TRBJ1-1, with 7 positions matching TRBD1. J was trimmed by 11 bases and V by 4 bases; bases with no gene match: 4. Germline CDR1 is MNHEY and CDR2 is SMNVEV (reference sequence). The CDR3 spans 11 residues. The CDR3 protein is CASSSTGVAFF. The CDR3 region has the DNA TGTGCCAGCAGTTCCACAGGGGTGGCTTTCTTT.

V usage is TRBV25-1 and J usage is TRBJ2-3; either TRBD1 or TRBD2 may fit D (5 bases each). Trimming pared 0 bases from V and 3 bases from J, leaving 13 bases between. The length of the CDR3 is 16 residues. The germline V gene has CDR1 MGHDK and CDR2 SYGVNS. DNA of the CDR3: TGTGCCAGCAGTGAATATCGGGGCTCGTCTACAGATACGCAGTATTTT. The encoded protein is CASSEYRGSSTDTQYF.

The chain has TRBV6-1 and TRBJ2-1, with 9 bases lining up with TRBD1. This CDR3 spans 14 amino acids. Germline CDR1 and CDR2: MNHNS and SASEGT. V was clipped by 6 bases and J by 7 bases; unmatched bases: 7. The CDR3 region is CASSRPGTGNEQFF. Here the CDR3 DNA reads TGTGCCAGCAGCCGCCCCGGGACAGGGAATGAGCAGTTCTTC.

The V call is TRBV5-1, the J call TRBJ1-5; 9 bases map to TRBD1. The ends lost 4 bases at V and 6 bases at J; junction bases unmatched: 5. This CDR3 contains 14 residues. Germline lookup yields CDR1 SGHRS and CDR2 YFSETQ. The CDR3 protein is CASSPGQGSQPQHF. CDR3 nucleotide sequence: TGCGCCAGCAGCCCTGGACAGGGGAGTCAGCCCCAGCATTTT.

The chain combines TRBV7-2 with TRBJ2-1; possibly TRBD1 for D (5 bases). V was trimmed by 2 bases and J by 5 bases, leaving 16 bases between them. CDR1 is SGHTA and CDR2 is FQGNSA in the germline V gene. The CDR3 covers 16 residues. The CDR3 sequence: CASSLWVVTDNNEQFF. The CDR3 DNA sequence: TGTGCCAGCAGCTTATGGGTTGTGACAGATAACAATGAGCAGTTCTTC.

V usage is TRBV5-4 and J usage is TRBJ1-1; no definite D call. Germline CDR1 and CDR2: SGHNT and YYREEE (reference sequence). The CDR3 sequence is 13 residues long. V lost 4 bases, J lost 4 bases, and 11 bases lay in between. The CDR3 is CASSPGWATEAFF. CDR3 in DNA: TGTGCCAGCAGCCCGGGGTGGGCCACTGAAGCTTTCTTT. Full variable domain (remainder filled in from reference TRBV5-4 and TRBJ1-1): ETGVTQSPTHLIKTRGQQVTLRCSSQSGHNTVSWYQQALGQGPQFIFQYYREEENGRGNFPPRFSGLQFPNYSSELNVNALELDDSALYLCASSPGWATEAFFGQGTRLTVV.

The chain carries TRBV18 and TRBJ1-2, with TRBD1 identical over 12 bases. The V gene end was trimmed by 3 bases and the J gene end by 3 bases; junction bases not matched to a gene: 8. CDR3 length equals 17 residues. CDR1 is KGHSH and CDR2 is LQKENI in the germline V gene. CDR3 protein: CASSPPGQGAFYYGYTF. The CDR3 DNA reads as TGTGCCAGCTCACCCCCGGGACAGGGGGCTTTTTACTATGGCTACACCTTC.

The chain uses TRBV6-5 and TRBJ2-1, with TRBD2 matching 8 bases. The junction had 6 bases not matched to a gene; V was cut back by 4 bases and J by 1 base. The germline gives CDR1 MNHEY, CDR2 SVGAGI. This CDR3 is built from 16 residues. The CDR3 sequence: CASSSSGGRSYNEQFF. The CDR3 DNA reads TGTGCCAGCAGTTCCAGCGGGGGCCGTTCCTACAATGAGCAGTTCTTC.

The genes are TRBV7-3 and TRBJ1-5; 8 bases are a match to TRBD1. CDR3 length: 16 residues. V lost 2 bases and J lost 2; bases outside the gene matches: 5. The germline gives CDR1 SGHTA, CDR2 FQGTGA. The CDR3 loop reads CASSLADRGGNQPQHF. The CDR3 DNA reads as TGTGCCAGCAGCTTAGCCGACAGGGGCGGCAATCAGCCCCAGCATTTT.

The chain employs TRBV21-1 and TRBJ2-4; the D call TRBD2 from the table was never checked on the DNA. TRBV21-1 is reported as a pseudogene. The CDR3 has 14 amino acids. The CDR3 coding sequence is TGTGCCAGCAGCAAGGCGGGAGCCAAAAACATTCAGTACTTC. It encodes CASSKAGAKNIQYF.

The J gene is TRBJ1-5, the V gene TRBV4-1; D is ambiguous. CDR1 is MGHRA and CDR2 is YSYEKL in the germline V gene. Trimming took off 0 bases at V and 5 bases at J, with 11 bases between the two ends. This CDR3 has 15 residues. CDR3 sequence (DNA): TGCGCCAGCAGCCAAGATTTTTCACTCCATCAGCCCCAGCATTTT. Translation gives CASSQDFSLHQPQHF.

The chain links TRBV27 to TRBJ2-7, with a tentative D call TRBD2 (5 bases). V lost 5 bases and J 2 bases, leaving 16 bases between the germline ends. The germline gives CDR1 MNHEY, CDR2 SMNVEV (reference sequence). This CDR3 is 15 amino acids long. CDR3 amino acids: CASSPSSPATYEQYF. The CDR3 coding sequence is TGTGCCAGCAGTCCTAGCTCGCCAGCCACCTACGAGCAGTACTTC.

The CDR3 sequence: CASTPSWGGQRLFEQYF. CDR3 nucleotides: TGTGCCAGCACCCCCTCGTGGGGGGGACAGAGACTTTTCGAGCAGTACTTC. V gene TRBV27 combines with J gene TRBJ2-7, with D possibly called TRBD1 or TRBD2 (7 bases each). The length of the CDR3 is 17 residues. CDR1 and CDR2 from the germline V gene are MNHEY and SMNVEV (reference sequence). Trimming pared 7 bases from V and 6 bases from J, leaving 28 bases between.